The 19 T cell receptor beta chains reported below all come from one sample, sequenced in a study of T-cell reconstitution after alpha-beta-depleted transplantation in children. The authors prepared the TCRbeta library with unique molecular identifiers. TCRdb re-called the PCR reads through MiXCR, storing one row per CDR3 protein. The sample carries just under 550,000 distinct CDR3 sequences, around 20% recorded once. This sample comprised PBMCs from the stem cell graft donor, obtained from the stem cell graft. These receptor sequences come from a human donor who donated a stem cell graft to a child with acute lymphoblastic leukemia.

V and J are TRBV7-2 and TRBJ2-1, with 10 bases identical to TRBD2. Germline CDR1 reads SGHTA; CDR2 reads FQGNSA. V lost 5 bases to trimming and J lost 6 bases; unmatched junction nucleotides: 13. There are 17 residues in the CDR3. The CDR3 DNA reads as TGTGCCAGCAGCCCCAAGAGCGCTAGCGGGAGTATCAATGAGCAGTTCTTC. It encodes CASSPKSASGSINEQFF.

V and J are TRBV12-3 or TRBV12-4 and TRBJ2-2; TRBD2 matches at 9 bases. CDR3 length equals 15 residues. The V gene end was trimmed by 3 bases and the J gene end by 3 bases; junction bases not matched to a gene: 2. The CDR3 loop is CASSFGGRDTGELFF. The CDR3 DNA reads as TGTGCCAGCAGTTTCGGCGGGAGGGACACCGGGGAGCTGTTTTTT.

This clonotype was counted many times. The chain recombines TRBV10-2 with TRBJ1-2, with D possibly being TRBD1 (5 bases). Germline V gives CDR1 WSHSY, CDR2 SAAADI. CDR3 length equals 11 residues. V was shortened by 8 bases and J by 5 bases, with 9 bases between the two germline ends. In DNA, the CDR3 is TGCGCCAGCGGAGACAGTTATGGCTACACCTTC. As protein: CASGDSYGYTF.

There are a few counts of this clonotype. The CDR3 nucleotides are TGCGCCAGCAGCTGGACAACGAGTGACACCGGGGAGCTGTTTTTT. Its protein is CASSWTTSDTGELFF. This rearrangement joins TRBV5-1 to TRBJ2-2, with a weak D call TRBD1 (5 bases). The CDR3 spans 15 residues. Germline CDR1 is SGHRS and CDR2 is YFSETQ. The V end lost 3 bases, the J end lost 3 bases, and 12 bases lay between the germline ends.

The chain couples TRBV12-3 or TRBV12-4 to TRBJ2-7; a weak D match, TRBD2 (6 bases). V lost 5 bases and J 7 bases, leaving 12 bases between the germline ends. The CDR3 has 12 amino acids. The CDR3 reads CASSRRGMEQYF. DNA for the CDR3: TGTGCCAGCAGTCGGCGGGGCATGGAGCAGTACTTC.

The gene calls are TRBV15 and TRBJ2-1; D gene uncertain. The CDR3 runs 15 residues. Trimming left V 0 bases short and J 0 bases short, with 6 bases between. CDR1 LNHNV and CDR2 YYDKDF come from the germline V gene (reference sequence). CDR3 nucleotide sequence: TGTGCCACCAGCAGAGAGTTTAGCTCCTACAATGAGCAGTTCTTC. Its translation: CATSREFSSYNEQFF.

This clonotype has just a few counts. The chain has TRBV7-3 and TRBJ2-7; TRBD2 is a possible D gene (5 bases). V lost 4 bases and J 7 bases, leaving 20 bases between the germline ends. Germline lookup yields CDR1 SGHTA and CDR2 FQGTGA. This CDR3 is 15 amino acids long. CDR3 sequence reads: CASSSASSGFKEQYF. As DNA, the CDR3 is TGTGCCAGCAGCTCCGCTTCGAGCGGCTTTAAGGAGCAGTACTTC.

This chain uses TRBV14 with TRBJ2-7; D is unclear. V lost 1 base, J lost 2 bases, and 6 bases lay in between. From germline, CDR1 is SGHDN and CDR2 FVKESK. CDR3 length equals 13 residues. CDR3 nucleotide sequence: TGTGCCAGCAGCCAAGCCGACCCCTACGAGCAGTACTTC. Translated, it gives CASSQADPYEQYF.

V is TRBV5-1 and J is TRBJ2-3; D is unresolved. Trimming stripped 3 bases from V and 4 bases from J, with 15 bases between. Germline CDR1 reads SGHRS; CDR2 reads YFSETQ. The CDR3 length is 15 residues. CDR3 coding DNA: TGCGCCAGCAGCTCCGACCCTCCGGACGCAGATACGCAGTATTTT. This encodes CASSSDPPDADTQYF.

J is TRBJ2-7 and V is TRBV6-5; D is unclear. Trimming cost V 4 bases and J 2 bases, with 15 bases left between them. In germline, CDR1 is MNHEY, CDR2 SVGAGI. This CDR3 region has 15 residues. CDR3 protein: CASSSAGAGTYEQYF. CDR3 DNA sequence: TGTGCCAGCAGTTCAGCAGGAGCAGGCACCTACGAGCAGTACTTC.

The genes are TRBV2 and TRBJ2-4; TRBD1 might be the D (6 bases). Trimming cost V 6 bases and J 0 bases, with 15 bases left between them. CDR1 SNHLY and CDR2 FYNNEI come from the germline V gene. The CDR3 consists of 16 residues. DNA of the CDR3: TGTGCCAGCAGGCTACAGGGTCTTCTAGCCAAAAACATTCAGTACTTC. It specifies CASRLQGLLAKNIQYF. Together with reference TRBV2 and TRBJ2-4, the CDR3 gives the full variable domain: EPEVTQTPSHQVTQMGQEVILRCVPISNHLYFYWYRQILGQKVEFLVSFYNNEISEKSEIFDDQFSVERPDGSNFTLKIRSTKLEDSAMYFCASRLQGLLAKNIQYFGAGTRLSVL.

The genes are TRBV12-3 or TRBV12-4 and TRBJ1-2; 7 nucleotides match TRBD1. The CDR3 is made up of 12 amino acids. V was pared by 3 bases and J by 8 bases, with 3 bases of the junction left unmatched. This chain's CDR3 is CASSLGQSGYTF. DNA of the CDR3: TGTGCCAGCAGTTTGGGACAGAGCGGCTACACCTTC.

This clonotype has just a few counts. This chain joins TRBV20-1 and TRBJ2-3; D remains ambiguous. The V end lost 2 bases, the J end lost 2 bases, and 8 bases lay between the germline ends. CDR1 is DFQATT, CDR2 SNEGSKA, per germline (reference sequence). The CDR3 contains 13 residues. CDR3 sequence reads: CSARYPLTDTQYF. CDR3 DNA sequence: TGCAGTGCTAGATATCCACTCACAGATACGCAGTATTTT.

The rearrangement joins TRBV10-3 to TRBJ2-5; tentative D call: TRBD1 (6 bases). Germline V gene lookup returns CDR1 ENHRY and CDR2 SYGVKD. The CDR3 length is 14 residues. Trimming removed 6 bases at V and 1 base at J, with 12 bases between. DNA for the CDR3: TGTGCCATCAGGGACCACAGGGTCCAAGAGACCCAGTACTTC. Encoded protein: CAIRDHRVQETQYF.

This sequence joins TRBV19 and TRBJ1-1; no clear D gene. CDR3 size: 14 residues. The V end lost 3 bases, the J end lost 0 bases, and 8 bases lay between the germline ends. Germline CDR1 and CDR2: LNHDA and SQIVND (reference sequence). CDR3 nucleotide sequence: TGTGCCAGTAGTATCGGGCAGATGAACACTGAAGCTTTCTTT. Its protein product is CASSIGQMNTEAFF. The full variable domain, with the rest looked up from reference TRBV19 and TRBJ1-1, is DGGITQSPKYLFRKEGQNVTLSCEQNLNHDAMYWYRQDPGQGLRLIYYSQIVNDFQKGDIAEGYSVSREKKESFPLTVTSAQKNPTAFYLCASSIGQMNTEAFFGQGTRLTVV.

This sequence joins TRBV6-2 or TRBV6-3 and TRBJ1-5; 9 bases align to TRBD1. CDR1 is MNHEY and CDR2 is SVGEGT in the germline V gene. There are 16 residues in the CDR3. In DNA form, the CDR3 reads TGTGGCTCCGGGACAGGGAAGCAGGGCAGCAATCAGCCCCAGCATTTT. It yields the protein CGSGTGKQGSNQPQHF.

The chain recombines TRBV29-1 with TRBJ2-7; TRBD2 agrees at 8 bases. Germline CDR1 and CDR2: SQVTM and ANQGSEA. V dropped 3 bases and J dropped 2; count of bases not matched to a gene: 6. This CDR3 comprises 14 residues. The CDR3 DNA reads TGCAGCGTTGAGTTACTAGCGGAGCCCTACGAGCAGTACTTC. The encoded protein is CSVELLAEPYEQYF.

This clonotype turned up a few times. The chain joins TRBV12-3 or TRBV12-4 to TRBJ2-1; D might be TRBD1 or TRBD2, each matching 7 bases. This CDR3 region has 11 residues. Trimming left V 8 bases short and J 7 bases short, with 9 bases between. The CDR3: CASQGGNEQFF. The CDR3, as DNA: TGTGCCAGCCAGGGGGGGAATGAGCAGTTCTTC.

The chain uses TRBV12-3 or TRBV12-4 and TRBJ2-1; no clear D gene. CDR3 length: 16 amino acids. Trimming took 4 bases from V and 3 from J, leaving 16 bases between them. CDR3 region: CASSSLVGTFYNEQFF. For the CDR3, the DNA is TGTGCCAGCAGTTCCCTAGTCGGAACATTCTACAATGAGCAGTTCTTC.